Listed below are T cell receptor beta chains from one sample, sequenced in a study of T cell responses to AZD1222 COVID-19 vaccine. Assay: immunoSEQ multiplex PCR; the TCRdb copy retains only in-frame clones and omits some. The data contain 95,000 to 150,000 clones, approximately 85% of them singletons. The input for sequencing was peripheral blood, taken on day 0 of AZD1222 vaccination. The receptors here all came from an adult in good health. Both conserved end residues are part of each CDR3. The order of the fields is clone size, CDR3 length, V gene, D gene, J gene, CDR3 protein, CDR3 DNA. The D gene is left open where the match is weak. Only some rows state a clone size, as once, few, many or a class for expanded clones.

-	14	TRBV7-9	-	TRBJ2-7	CASSLSSGSYEQYF	TGTGCCAGCAGCTTGTCCTCCGGCTCCTACGAGCAGTACTTC
-	16	TRBV11-3	-	TRBJ1-3	CASSLGRGLSGNTIYF	TGTGCCAGCAGCTTAGGGAGAGGCCTCTCTGGAAACACCATATATTTT
-	15	TRBV5-4	TRBD1	TRBJ1-6	CASSLRDRGNSPLHF	TGTGCCAGCAGCTTAAGGGACAGGGGGAATTCACCCCTCCACTTT
-	15	TRBV7-2	-	TRBJ1-2	CASSSWGAANYGYTF	TGTGCCAGCAGCTCGTGGGGGGCAGCAAACTATGGCTACACCTTC
-	14	TRBV19	-	TRBJ1-5	CASSIQGSNQPQHF	TGTGCCAGTAGTATCCAGGGGAGCAATCAGCCCCAGCATTTT
-	14	TRBV5-1	TRBD2	TRBJ2-7	CASSHRGGGDEQYF	TGCGCCAGCAGTCATCGGGGGGGCGGCGACGAGCAGTACTTC
-	13	TRBV7-9	-	TRBJ2-7	CASSLANNYEQYF	TGTGCCAGCAGCTTAGCGAACAATTACGAGCAGTACTTC
-	10	TRBV20-1	-	TRBJ1-1	CSGFHTEAFF	TGCAGTGGGTTTCATACTGAAGCTTTCTTT
-	16	TRBV7-2	-	TRBJ1-1	CASSPLVGTRNTEAFF	TGTGCCAGCAGCCCCTTGGTAGGAACAAGGAACACTGAAGCTTTCTTT
-	15	TRBV4-3	-	TRBJ2-7	CASSRTTESIYEQYF	TGCGCCAGCAGCCGAACGACTGAGTCCATCTACGAGCAGTACTTC
-	13	TRBV27	-	TRBJ2-1	CASSLAGWDEQFF	TGTGCCAGCAGTTTAGCCGGTTGGGATGAGCAGTTCTTC
-	16	TRBV15	-	TRBJ2-1	CATSPIRPGSYNEQFF	TGTGCCACCAGTCCGATCCGGCCAGGCTCCTACAATGAGCAGTTCTTC
-	17	TRBV28	-	TRBJ1-1	CASSPYTGTVTNTEAFF	TGTGCCAGCAGTCCCTACACCGGGACGGTCACGAACACTGAAGCTTTCTTT
once	15	TRBV6-5	-	TRBJ1-5	CASSLSAGFNQPQHF	TGTGCCAGCAGTCTGTCGGCAGGCTTCAATCAGCCCCAGCATTTT
once	13	TRBV9	-	TRBJ1-2	CASSETARDGYTF	TGTGCCAGCAGCGAGACAGCACGGGATGGCTACACCTTC
-	16	TRBV4-1	TRBD1	TRBJ2-1	CASSQPGQGIDNEQFF	TGCGCCAGCAGCCAACCCGGACAGGGGATAGACAATGAGCAGTTCTTC
-	14	TRBV2	TRBD1	TRBJ1-2	CASRPAGQGDGYTF	TGTGCCAGCAGGCCCGCGGGACAGGGTGATGGCTACACCTTC
-	14	TRBV9	TRBD1	TRBJ2-7	CASSAGTGGYEQYF	TGTGCCAGCAGCGCCGGGACAGGGGGTTACGAGCAGTACTTC